The rows below give T cell receptor beta chains drawn from one sample of a study of OX40 agonist ivuxolimab in advanced cancers. Some clones are missing from TCRdb's copy, which holds only in-frame ones; the method was immunoSEQ multiplex PCR. The sample has more than 70,000 clones; approximately 92% are singletons. This material consisted of CD4+ or CD8+ T cells sorted from blood, taken in a trial of the OX40 agonist ivuxolimab. Receptor source: an adult with an advanced solid tumor such as melanoma, head and neck, liver or kidney cancer. The CDR3 runs from the conserved cysteine through the conserved F or W. A D gene is named only where the DNA matches it firmly. Only some rows state a clone size, as once, few, many or a class for expanded clones.

clone size	V gene	D gene	J gene	CDR3 protein	CDR3 DNA
NA	TRBV5-1	TRBD1	TRBJ1-1	CASSLETGVGGTEAFF	TGCGCCAGCAGCTTGGAAACAGGGGTTGGGGGCACTGAAGCTTTCTTT
NA	TRBV28	TRBD1	TRBJ2-3	CASSPGGTTDTQYF	TGTGCCAGCAGCCCAGGGGGAACCACAGATACGCAGTATTTT
NA	TRBV5-1	NA	TRBJ2-5	CASSLGDGGFQYF	TGCGCCAGCAGCTTAGGGGACGGGGGATTCCAGTACTTC
NA	TRBV5-1	NA	TRBJ2-7	CASQQVPGLSYEQYF	TGCGCCAGCCAGCAAGTCCCGGGACTGAGCTACGAGCAGTACTTC
NA	TRBV6-5	NA	TRBJ1-2	CASSYSPDGRNYGYTF	TGTGCCAGCAGTTACTCGCCGGACGGACGTAACTATGGCTACACCTTC
NA	TRBV19	TRBD1	TRBJ1-2	CASSIPVGTGGYGYTF	TGTGCCAGTAGTATCCCAGTCGGGACAGGGGGATATGGCTACACCTTC
NA	TRBV29-1	NA	TRBJ2-3	CSVGQGPNTQYF	TGCAGCGTCGGCCAGGGGCCGAATACGCAGTATTTT
NA	TRBV7-9	NA	TRBJ2-1	CASSFSLSASSNEQFF	TGTGCCAGCAGCTTTTCACTCTCTGCTTCCTCCAATGAGCAGTTCTTC
NA	TRBV28	NA	TRBJ2-3	CASNPRTTDTQYF	TGTGCCAGCAACCCCAGGACCACAGATACGCAGTATTTT
NA	TRBV19	TRBD1	TRBJ2-6	CASSRTGVGISGANVLTF	TGTGCCAGTAGTAGGACAGGGGTGGGCATTTCTGGGGCCAACGTCCTGACTTTC
NA	TRBV2	NA	TRBJ1-2	CASLTPRNYGYTF	TGTGCCAGCCTGACGCCCAGAAACTATGGCTACACCTTC
once	TRBV5-6	NA	TRBJ1-1	CASSSRVATEAFF	TGTGCCAGCAGCTCAAGGGTGGCCACTGAAGCTTTCTTT
once	TRBV11-2	NA	TRBJ2-3	CASTTGYRTDTQYF	TGTGCCAGCACCACAGGTTACCGCACAGATACGCAGTATTTT
NA	TRBV5-1	NA	TRBJ2-5	CASSQMDSEETQYF	TGCGCCAGCAGCCAGATGGACAGCGAAGAGACCCAGTACTTC
NA	TRBV11-2	NA	TRBJ2-5	CASSQNQETQYF	TGTGCCAGCAGCCAAAACCAAGAGACCCAGTACTTC
NA	TRBV15	NA	TRBJ2-5	CATLERVGLEGETQYF	TGTGCCACCCTAGAGAGGGTGGGACTGGAGGGAGAGACCCAGTACTTC